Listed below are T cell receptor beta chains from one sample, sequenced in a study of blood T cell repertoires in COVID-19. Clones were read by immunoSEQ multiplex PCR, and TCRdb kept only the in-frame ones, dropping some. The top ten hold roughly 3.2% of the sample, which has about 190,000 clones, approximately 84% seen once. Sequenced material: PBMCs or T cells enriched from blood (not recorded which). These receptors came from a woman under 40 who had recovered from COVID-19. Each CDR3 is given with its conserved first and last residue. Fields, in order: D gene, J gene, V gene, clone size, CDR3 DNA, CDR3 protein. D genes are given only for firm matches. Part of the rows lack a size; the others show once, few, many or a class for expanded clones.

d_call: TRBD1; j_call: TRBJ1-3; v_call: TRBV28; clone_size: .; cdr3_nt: TGTGCCATCCGGGACAGCTCTGGAAACACCATATATTTT; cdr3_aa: CAIRDSSGNTIYF
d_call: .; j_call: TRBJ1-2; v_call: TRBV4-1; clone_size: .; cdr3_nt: TGCGCCAGCAGCCAAGGGGCAGCCTATGGCTACACCTTC; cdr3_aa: CASSQGAAYGYTF
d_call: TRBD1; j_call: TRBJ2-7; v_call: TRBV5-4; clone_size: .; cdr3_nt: TGTGCCAGCAGCCCCCGGACAGGGGTCTCAAGCTCCTACGAGCAGTACTTC; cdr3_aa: CASSPRTGVSSSYEQYF
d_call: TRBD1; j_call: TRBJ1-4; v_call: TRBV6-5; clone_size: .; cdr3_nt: TGTGCCAGCAACTCCGGGACAGCCGAAAAACTGTTTTTT; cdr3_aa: CASNSGTAEKLFF
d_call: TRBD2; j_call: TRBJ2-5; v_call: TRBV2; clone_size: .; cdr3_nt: TGTGCCAGCAGTGATGGGGCGGGAGCGACCCAAGAGACCCAGTACTTC; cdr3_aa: CASSDGAGATQETQYF
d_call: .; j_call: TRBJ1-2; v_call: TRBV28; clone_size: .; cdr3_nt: TGTGCCAGCAGTTACGGTATTCTGTCGGGCTATGGCTACACCTTC; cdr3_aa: CASSYGILSGYGYTF
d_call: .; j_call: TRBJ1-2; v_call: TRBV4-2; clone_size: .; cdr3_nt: TGTGCCAGCAGCCAAGCCCCCCCCCGAGGGTTGGATGGCTACACCTTC; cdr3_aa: CASSQAPPRGLDGYTF
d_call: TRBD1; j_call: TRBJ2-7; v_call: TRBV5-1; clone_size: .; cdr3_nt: TGCGCCAGCAGCCGGGGACAGACCTACGAGCAGTACTTC; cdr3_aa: CASSRGQTYEQYF
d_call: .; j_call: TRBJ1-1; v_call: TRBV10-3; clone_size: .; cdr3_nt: TGTGCCATCAGTGATACAGCGAACACTGAAGCTTTCTTT; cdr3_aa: CAISDTANTEAFF
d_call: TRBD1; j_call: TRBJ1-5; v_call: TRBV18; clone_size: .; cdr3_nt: TGTGCCAGCTCACCACGGGACAGGGGAGATCAGCCCCAGCATTTT; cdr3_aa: CASSPRDRGDQPQHF
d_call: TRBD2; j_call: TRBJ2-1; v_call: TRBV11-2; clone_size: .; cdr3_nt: TGTGCCAGCAGCTTAAGGCGGGGGACTAGCGGGAGCAATGAGCAGTTCTTC; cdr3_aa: CASSLRRGTSGSNEQFF
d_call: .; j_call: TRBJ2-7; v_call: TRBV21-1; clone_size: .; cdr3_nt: TGTGCCAGCAGCAAAGAATCCCACCCTAGGCAGGGGCACTACGAGCAGTACTTC; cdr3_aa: CASSKESHPRQGHYEQYF
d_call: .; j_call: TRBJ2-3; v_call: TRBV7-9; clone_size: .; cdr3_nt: TGTGCCAGCAGCTTAGCAACTCTAGAGAAGCTCCGGGCAGATACGCAGTATTTT; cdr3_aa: CASSLATLEKLRADTQYF
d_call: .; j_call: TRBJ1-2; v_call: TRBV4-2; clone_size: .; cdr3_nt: TGTGCCAGCAGCCAAGATGGGGCAGCTAACTATGGCTACACCTTC; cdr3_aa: CASSQDGAANYGYTF
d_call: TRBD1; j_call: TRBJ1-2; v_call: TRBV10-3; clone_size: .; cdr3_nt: TGTGCCATCAGTGAGTCGGGACAGGGGAAAACTCGGGGCTACACCTTC; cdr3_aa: CAISESGQGKTRGYTF
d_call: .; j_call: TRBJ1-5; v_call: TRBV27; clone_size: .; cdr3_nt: TGTGCCAGCAGTTTACTCGGTAACAATCAGCCCCAGCATTTT; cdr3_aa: CASSLLGNNQPQHF
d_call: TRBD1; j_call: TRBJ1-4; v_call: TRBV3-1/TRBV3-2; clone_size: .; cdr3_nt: TGTGCCAGCAGCCTCAGGACAGGGTTTGAAAAACTGTTTTTT; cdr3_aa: CASSLRTGFEKLFF
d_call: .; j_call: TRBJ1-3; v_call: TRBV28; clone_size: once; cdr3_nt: TGTGCCAGCAGTTTATATGGGGGCGCTGGAAACACCATATATTTT; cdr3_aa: CASSLYGGAGNTIYF
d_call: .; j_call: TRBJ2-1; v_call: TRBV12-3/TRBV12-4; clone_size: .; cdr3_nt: TGTGCCAGCAGTTTTGGCCCCTACAATGAGCAGTTCTTC; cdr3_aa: CASSFGPYNEQFF
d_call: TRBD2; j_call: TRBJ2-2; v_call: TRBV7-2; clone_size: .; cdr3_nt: TGTGCCAGCAGAAGTAGCGGGGCGAACACCGGGGAGCTGTTTTTT; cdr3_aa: CASRSSGANTGELFF
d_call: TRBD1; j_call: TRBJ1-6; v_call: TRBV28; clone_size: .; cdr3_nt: TGTGCCAGCATACAGGGGGGCGCGTCATCCTATAATTCACCCCTCCACTTT; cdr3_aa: CASIQGGASSYNSPLHF
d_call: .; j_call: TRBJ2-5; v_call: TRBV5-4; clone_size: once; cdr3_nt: TGTGCCAGCAGCTTGGCGGAGGGGACCCAGTACTTC; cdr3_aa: CASSLAEGTQYF
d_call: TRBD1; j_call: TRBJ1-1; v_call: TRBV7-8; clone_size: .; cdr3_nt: TGTGCCAGCAGCTTGTCCCGGACAGGGGACACTGAAGCTTTCTTT; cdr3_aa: CASSLSRTGDTEAFF
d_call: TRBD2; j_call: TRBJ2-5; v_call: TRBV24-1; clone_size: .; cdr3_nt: TGTGCCACCAGTACTACTAGCGGGAGTACTCAAGAGACCCAGTACTTC; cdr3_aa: CATSTTSGSTQETQYF
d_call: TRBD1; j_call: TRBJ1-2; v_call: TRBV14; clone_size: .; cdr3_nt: TGTGCCAGCAGCCAAGGCCCCCGAACAGGGGGCGGAGGCTACACCTTC; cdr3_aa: CASSQGPRTGGGGYTF
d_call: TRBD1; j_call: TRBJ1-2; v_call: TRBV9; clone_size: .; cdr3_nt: TGTGCCAGCAGCGGGGACAGGGACGGCTACACCTTC; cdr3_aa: CASSGDRDGYTF